This T cell receptor beta chain was captured in a study of blood T cells in healthy people across ages. As for the study in general: Template switching captured about one barcoded beta molecule per two T cells. Study results and caveats: Possibly confounding the expanded clonotype changes was the fact that donor CMV status was unknown.

Only a few counts were recorded for this clonotype. No antigen is known for it. A sample-barcoded 5' primer and a J-beta primer mix were used in a second PCR of roughly 7 to 12 cycles. All samples gave at least 2.5 million CDR3-containing paired-end reads. TCRdb called the 5' RACE reads again in MiXCR, with one record for every CDR3 protein. Among about 2 million distinct CDR3 sequences listed, around half were seen once. Germline-derived CDR1 and CDR2 are SGHRS and YFSETQ. This CDR3 comprises 13 residues. V was cut by 0 bases and J by 4 bases, with 7 bases left in between. The chain joins TRBV5-1 to TRBJ1-1; weak D call: TRBD1 (5 bases). The sequenced material came from blood. The sequence derives from a woman between 35 and 50 years old in good health. CDR3 amino acids: CASSLDRITEAFF. The DNA of the CDR3 is TGCGCCAGCAGCTTGGACAGGATCACTGAAGCTTTCTTT.